This T cell receptor beta chain was sequenced during a study of STAT3 mutations in large granular lymphocyte leukemia. Trimming removed 1 base at V and 6 bases at J, with 10 bases between. The CDR3 runs 14 residues. CDR1 is SGHAT and CDR2 is FQDESV in the germline V gene (reference sequence). Overall study findings and caveats: Every T-cell large granular lymphocyte leukemia patient had at least one immunodominant TCR beta clonotype.

This clone turned up a few times. Its antigen is undetermined. This table comes from immunoSEQ multiplex PCR, and its TCRdb copy is limited to in-frame clones, with some not included. Of 15,000 to 18,000 clones listed, about 90% are singletons. The chain recombines TRBV11-1 with TRBJ1-5; D gene uncertain. The clonotype originates from a woman aged 45-65 years with T-cell large granular lymphocyte leukemia. Some clones in this sample may be carry-over from other donors' samples. Sequencing was performed on peripheral blood mononuclear cells. In DNA form, the CDR3 reads TGTGCCAGCAGCTTAGGGGCAGTCGGTCAGCCCCAGCATTTT. It specifies CASSLGAVGQPQHF.